Below, 9 T cell receptor beta chains from the same sample are listed, as sequenced in a study of T cells in Graves' hyperthyroidism and ophthalmopathy. RNA transcripts provided the source from which TCR beta CDR3 regions were amplified. The HTBI primer set served for first-round RT-PCR of the TCR CDR3. MiXCR, applied by TCRdb to the multiplex PCR reads, yields one record per CDR3 protein. The table lists approximately 330,000 distinct CDR3 sequences, roughly 21% of them singletons, with around half in the top ten. Material: blood. Source of these receptors: a woman in her forties or fifties with Graves' hyperthyroidism.

This clonotype has a handful of counts. The chain couples TRBV12-3 or TRBV12-4 to TRBJ1-4, with D perhaps matching TRBD1 (5 bases). Trimming took off 7 bases at V and 14 bases at J, with 23 bases between the two ends. There are 14 residues in the CDR3. CDR3 sequence reads: CASILLGHRPNLFF. The CDR3 DNA follows: TGTGCCAGCATCCTCCTTGGACACCGACCCAATCTGTTTTTT.

J is TRBJ2-7 and V is TRBV11-3, with unresolved D. The CDR3 has 11 amino acids. The germline V gene has CDR1 SGHNT and CDR2 YENEEA. V lost 4 bases to trimming and J lost 9 bases, with 10 bases between them. Here the CDR3 DNA reads TGTGCCAGCAGCTCTGGGATTGGGCAGTACTTC. Translating it yields CASSSGIGQYF. The full variable domain, rest sourced from reference TRBV11-3 and TRBJ2-7, is EAGVVQSPRYKIIEKKQPVAFWCNPISGHNTLYWYLQNLGQGPELLIRYENEEAVDDSQLPKDRFSAERLKGVDSTLKIQPAELGDSAVYLCASSSGIGQYFGPGTRLTVT.

In its sample, this clonotype was seen many times. The rearrangement joins TRBV6-1 to TRBJ2-1, with D possibly being TRBD2 (6 bases). The CDR3 length is 15 residues. Trimming left V 4 bases short and J 0 bases short, with 10 bases between. Germline V CDR1 and CDR2: MNHNS, SASEGT. DNA of the CDR3: TGTGCCAGCAGTGTAGGAGGGATCTCCTACAATGAGCAGTTCTTC. As protein: CASSVGGISYNEQFF.

This clonotype was detected only a few times. The V call is TRBV5-1, the J call TRBJ2-2; 11 bases line up with TRBD2. The CDR3 totals 18 residues. CDR1 and CDR2 from the germline V gene are SGHRS and YFSETQ. V dropped 3 bases and J dropped 1; count of bases not matched to a gene: 8. CDR3 amino acids: CASSYSTSGSENTGELFF. CDR3 nucleotide sequence: TGCGCCAGCAGCTATAGTACTAGCGGGAGTGAGAACACCGGGGAGCTGTTTTTT.

The chain links TRBV15 to TRBJ1-2; D is unresolved. The CDR3 has 14 residues. The V gene's germline CDR1 is LNHNV and CDR2 YYDKDF (reference sequence). The V end lost 3 bases, the J end lost 6 bases, and 14 bases lay between the germline ends. CDR3 amino acids: CATSRFIDTDGYTF. The CDR3 nucleotides are TGTGCCACCAGCAGGTTTATTGACACCGATGGCTACACCTTC.

Ten or more counts support this clonotype. V usage is TRBV3-1 and J usage is TRBJ1-1; D remains unclear. This CDR3 is 11 amino acids long. The germline CDR1 and CDR2 sequences are LGHDT and YNNKEL (reference sequence). V lost 4 bases and J lost 7, with 7 bases in between. The CDR3 spells CASSRTDEAFF. CDR3 nucleotides: TGTGCCAGCAGCCGAACAGATGAAGCTTTCTTT.

A word on this clonotype: A read error may account for a junction end that differs from germline. The DNA of the CDR3 is TGTGCCAGCAGTCCAAGATCTAACTATGGCTGCACCTTC. Translating gives CASSPRSNYGCTF. The chain combines TRBV27 with TRBJ1-2; D ambiguous. The CDR3 contains 13 residues. CDR1 MNHEY and CDR2 SMNVEV come from the germline V gene (reference sequence).

The chain has TRBV3-1 and TRBJ1-3; D not certain. Trimming cost V 5 bases and J 3 bases, with 5 bases left between them. The CDR3 sequence is 12 residues long. In germline, CDR1 is LGHDT, CDR2 YNNKEL (reference sequence). Here the CDR3 reads CASSSRGNTIYF. CDR3 nucleotide sequence: TGTGCCAGCAGCTCACGTGGAAACACCATATATTTT.

This clonotype appeared a few times. This chain links TRBV19 with TRBJ2-7, with D tentatively TRBD2 (7 bases). Germline V lookup: CDR1 LNHDA, CDR2 SQIVND (reference sequence). The CDR3 spans 17 residues. Trimming left V 6 bases short and J 2 bases short, with 23 bases between. The chain's CDR3 is CASSGRGGGSFAYEQYF. CDR3 in DNA: TGTGCCAGTAGCGGCAGGGGTGGCGGGAGTTTCGCCTACGAGCAGTACTTC.